These 18 T cell receptor beta chains share one sample of origin, sequenced in a study of blood T cells in healthy people across ages. A second PCR, run for roughly 7 to 12 cycles, used a sample-barcoded 5' primer plus a J-beta primer mix. One entry per CDR3 protein, called by TCRdb with MiXCR from the 5' RACE reads. The sample records hundreds of thousands of distinct CDR3 sequences, 56% being singletons. Sequencing input: blood. Source of these receptors: a man in his forties in good health.

The chain couples TRBV5-1 to TRBJ1-1; D perhaps matches TRBD1 (5 bases). V lost 0 bases and J lost 2, with 14 bases in between. CDR1 is SGHRS, CDR2 YFSETQ, per germline. The CDR3 runs 16 residues. The CDR3 region has the DNA TGCGCCAGCAGCTTGGGGACCCTGACAGTAAACACTGAAGCTTTCTTT. Translated, it gives CASSLGTLTVNTEAFF.

This chain joins TRBV7-2 and TRBJ1-2; the D gene is possibly TRBD1 (6 bases). The V end was cut by 4 bases, the J end by 7 bases, with 13 bases between. CDR1 is SGHTA, CDR2 FQGNSA, per germline. This CDR3 is built from 13 residues. CDR3 nucleotide sequence: TGTGCCAGCAGCTCACAGGGAACGGGTGGCTACACCTTC. It yields the protein CASSSQGTGGYTF.

The rearrangement uses TRBV28 and TRBJ2-5, with a possible D match to TRBD1 (5 bases). Germline V gene lookup returns CDR1 MDHEN and CDR2 SYDVKM. CDR3 size: 10 residues. Written as DNA, the CDR3 is TGTGGGGCAGGGTACGAGACCCAGTACTTC. This sequence encodes CGAGYETQYF.

A few counts support this clonotype. The J gene is TRBJ2-5, the V gene TRBV6-5; 11 bases align to TRBD1. CDR3 size: 15 residues. After removal of 6 bases from V and 5 bases from J, the junction contained 8 bases not matched to a gene. CDR1 is MNHEY, CDR2 SVGAGI, per germline. CDR3 DNA: TGTGCCAGCAGCTCGGACAGGGGGCGGGGGGAGACCCAGTACTTC. Translating it yields CASSSDRGRGETQYF.

This chain connects TRBV19 to TRBJ1-4; no clear D. Trimming removed 3 bases from V and 3 bases from J, with 11 bases in between. The CDR3 totals 15 residues. CDR1 and CDR2 from the germline V gene are LNHDA and SQIVND (reference sequence). The CDR3 nucleotides are TGTGCCAGTAGTATTCGGGGTTTGCCTAATGAAAAACTGTTTTTT. It yields the protein CASSIRGLPNEKLFF.

This clonotype showed up just once. The V call is TRBV11-2, the J call TRBJ2-5; D not certain. The J call may be wrong; the DNA end is better matched by TRBJ2-7. This CDR3 spans 15 amino acids. CDR1 is SGHAT, CDR2 FQNNGV, per germline. CDR3 amino acids: CASSPDGLGLYEQYF. The CDR3 nucleotides read TGTGCCAGCAGCCCCGATGGGTTGGGCCTCTACGAGCAGTACTTC.

This clonotype was picked up a small number of times. The rearrangement joins TRBV2 to TRBJ2-1; TRBD2 agrees at 7 bases. The germline V gene has CDR1 SNHLY and CDR2 FYNNEI. The CDR3 loop spans 18 amino acids. V was clipped by 0 bases and J by 9 bases; unmatched bases: 17. The CDR3 nucleotides are TGTGCCAGCAGTGAAGCTAAGGGAACTGGCGGGAGTGGAGGTGAGCAGTTCTTC. Its protein product is CASSEAKGTGGSGGEQFF.

As for this clonotype: One end of the junction is discordant with germline, which a read error may explain. The chain carries TRBV5-6 and TRBJ1-2; TRBD1 might be the D (6 bases). The CDR3 spans 14 residues. Germline CDR1 and CDR2: SGHDT and YYEEEE. In DNA, the CDR3 is TGTGCCAACAGCCCTGGGACATCGAATTATGGCTACACCTTC. It specifies CANSPGTSNYGYTF. Full variable domain (rest looked up from reference TRBV5-6 and TRBJ1-2): DAGVTQSPTHLIKTRGQQVTLRCSPKSGHDTVSWYQQALGQGPQFIFQYYEEEERQRGNFPDRFSGHQFPNYSSELNVNALLLGDSALYLCANSPGTSNYGYTFGSGTRLTVV.

This chain uses TRBV20-1 with TRBJ2-1; 7 bases line up with TRBD2. Germline values: CDR1 DFQATT, CDR2 SNEGSKA (reference sequence). The V segment lost 0 bases and the J segment 9 bases; nucleotides outside the gene matches: 11. The CDR3 is 15 amino acids. The CDR3 sequence is CSARDPRAGAIEQFF. The CDR3 nucleotides read TGCAGTGCTAGAGATCCCAGGGCGGGAGCTATTGAGCAGTTCTTC.

The chain recombines TRBV27 with TRBJ1-1, with D tentatively TRBD1 (5 bases). The V end was cut by 3 bases, the J end by 3 bases, with 11 bases between. Germline lookup yields CDR1 MNHEY and CDR2 SMNVEV (reference sequence). CDR3 length: 14 residues. CDR3 DNA: TGTGCCAGCAGTTTTTGGGGCCTAGACACTGAAGCTTTCTTT. It encodes CASSFWGLDTEAFF.

This clonotype occurred a few times. The chain carries TRBV28 and TRBJ2-5; D remains unclear. CDR3 length equals 14 residues. V was cut by 4 bases and J by 5 bases, with 14 bases left in between. Germline V CDR1 and CDR2: MDHEN, SYDVKM. CDR3 DNA: TGTGCCAGCAGTTCCCTCTTAGTATCGGAGACCCAGTACTTC. Its protein product is CASSSLLVSETQYF.

The chain links TRBV27 to TRBJ1-2, with D possibly TRBD1 on 6 matching bases. Germline CDR1 MNHEY, CDR2 SMNVEV (reference sequence). Trimming removed 4 bases at V and 2 bases at J, with 11 bases between. The CDR3 consists of 14 residues. CDR3 in DNA: TGTGCCAGCAGTTCGGGACACTCGAACTATGGCTACACCTTC. Translated: CASSSGHSNYGYTF.

The genes are TRBV9 and TRBJ2-1; 9 nucleotides match TRBD2. The J call is uncertain, as TRBJ2-7 better fits the DNA end. This CDR3 is 18 amino acids long. Germline CDR1 and CDR2: SGDLS and YYNGEE. The CDR3 DNA is TGTGCCAGCAGCGTAGGAGTGGGTAGCGGGAGCTCCTACAATGAGCAGTACTTC. Its protein is CASSVGVGSGSSYNEQYF.

The chain has TRBV7-8 and TRBJ1-5; tentatively, D is TRBD1 (6 bases). The CDR3 loop spans 17 amino acids. The V and J ends lost 3 bases and 1 base respectively, with 16 bases between them. Germline V gene lookup returns CDR1 SGHVS and CDR2 FQNEAQ. In DNA, the CDR3 is TGTGCCAGCAGCTTCCTTTCAGGGGTGAGAAGCAATCAGCCCCAGCATTTT. It yields the protein CASSFLSGVRSNQPQHF. Based on the CDR3 plus reference TRBV7-8 and TRBJ1-5, the full variable domain is GAGVSQSPRYKVAKRGQDVALRCDPISGHVSLFWYQQALGQGPEFLTYFQNEAQLDKSGLPSDRFFAERPEGSVSTLKIQRTQQEDSAVYLCASSFLSGVRSNQPQHFGDGTRLSIL.

The chain has TRBV3-1 and TRBJ2-7; TRBD2 aligns across 10 bases. V shed 4 bases and J 12 bases; nucleotides not matched to a gene: 12. Looked up from germline, CDR1 is LGHDT and CDR2 is YNNKEL (reference sequence). This CDR3 spans 14 amino acids. CDR3 sequence (DNA): TGTGCCAGCAGCCGGCTAGCGGGGGAAGAGACCCGGTACTTC. It specifies CASSRLAGEETRYF.

This chain connects TRBV5-5 to TRBJ2-7, with TRBD2 matching over 8 bases. This CDR3 is built from 16 residues. Germline assignment: CDR1 SGHKS and CDR2 YYEKEE (reference sequence). Unmatched junction bases numbered 12, after V lost 4 bases and J lost 3 bases. The CDR3 DNA reads as TGTGCCAGCAGCGAAACGATTGTAGCGGGAATCTACGAGCAGTACTTC. Its protein product is CASSETIVAGIYEQYF.

The gene calls are TRBV11-3 and TRBJ2-5, with TRBD1 identical over 8 bases. Germline trimming cut 3 bases from V and 2 bases from J; bases unmatched to any gene: 5. Germline V lookup: CDR1 SGHNT, CDR2 YENEEA. This CDR3 region has 15 residues. The CDR3 region is CASSLGQEDQETQYF. DNA for the CDR3: TGTGCCAGCAGCTTGGGACAGGAAGATCAAGAGACCCAGTACTTC.

The chain joins TRBV28 to TRBJ2-4; the D gene could be TRBD1 or TRBD2 (6 bases each). Trimming shortened V by 5 bases and J by 9 bases, and 17 bases separated the two germline ends. The germline gives CDR1 MDHEN, CDR2 SYDVKM. This CDR3 spans 14 amino acids. In nucleotides, the CDR3 is TGTGCCAGCAGTCCTCGGACAGAGGGGGGCATTCAGTACTTC. Protein sequence: CASSPRTEGGIQYF.